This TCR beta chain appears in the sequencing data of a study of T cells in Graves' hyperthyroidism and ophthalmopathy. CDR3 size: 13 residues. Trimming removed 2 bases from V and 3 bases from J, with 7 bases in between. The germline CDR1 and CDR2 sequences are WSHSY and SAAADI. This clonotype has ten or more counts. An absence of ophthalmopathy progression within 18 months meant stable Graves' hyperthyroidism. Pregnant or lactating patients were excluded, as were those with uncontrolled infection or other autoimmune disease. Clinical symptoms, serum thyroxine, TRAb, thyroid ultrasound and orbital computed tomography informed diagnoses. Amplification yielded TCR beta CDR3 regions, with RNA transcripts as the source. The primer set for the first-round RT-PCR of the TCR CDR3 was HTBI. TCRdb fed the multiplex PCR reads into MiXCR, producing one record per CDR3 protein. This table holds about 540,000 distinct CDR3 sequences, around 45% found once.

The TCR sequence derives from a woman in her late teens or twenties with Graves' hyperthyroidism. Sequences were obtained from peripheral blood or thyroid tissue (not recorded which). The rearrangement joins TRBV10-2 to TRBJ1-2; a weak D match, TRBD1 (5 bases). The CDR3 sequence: CASSEVGDYGYTF. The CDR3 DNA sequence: TGCGCCAGCAGTGAGGTGGGGGACTATGGCTACACCTTC.